The 5 T cell receptor beta chains presented below share a single source sample, sequenced in a study of Ad26.COV2.S vaccination and SARS-CoV-2 variants. As for treatment: 19 received Ad26.COV2.S at low or high dose, single or two shots; about 5 received placebo; per-sample allocation not given. Specimen acquisition occurred on day 63 following the initial vaccine or placebo injection. Assay: immunoSEQ multiplex PCR; the TCRdb copy retains only in-frame clones and omits some. The sample lists 410,000 or so clones, 75% to 95% seen once, with more than 10% in the top ten. The input for sequencing was peripheral blood, taken in a trial of Ad26.COV2.S vaccine versus placebo. The receptors were gathered from a person aged 18-65 years who received the Ad26.COV2.S COVID-19 vaccine or a placebo.

The chain joins TRBV7-9 to TRBJ2-3, with 7 bases that match TRBD2. The CDR3 is 17 amino acids. J lost 2 bases, V lost 3 bases, and 11 bases had no gene match. Looked up from germline, CDR1 is SEHNR and CDR2 is FQNEAQ (reference sequence). CDR3 nucleotides: TGTGCCAGCAGCTTCCCCCTCGGGCTAGCGGTCACAGATACGCAGTATTTT. This sequence encodes CASSFPLGLAVTDTQYF.

Here the CDR3 DNA reads TGCGCCAGCAGCTCGGGGGATAATTCACCCCTCCACTTT. It translates to CASSSGDNSPLHF. V usage is TRBV5-1 and J usage is TRBJ1-6; possibly TRBD1 for D (5 bases). V was shortened by 3 bases and J by 5 bases, with 6 bases between the two germline ends. Germline values: CDR1 SGHRS, CDR2 YFSETQ. The CDR3 is made up of 13 amino acids.

This clone came up once. The chain combines TRBV28 with TRBJ2-7, with D tentatively TRBD1 or TRBD2 (5 bases each). The CDR3 sequence is 14 residues long. Trimming pared 2 bases from V and 3 bases from J, leaving 11 bases between. The germline gives CDR1 MDHEN, CDR2 SYDVKM. In DNA form, the CDR3 reads TGTGCCAGCAGTTTAAGAGGGACCAGCTACGAGCAGTACTTC. Its protein is CASSLRGTSYEQYF. The full variable domain, in which reference TRBV28 and TRBJ2-7 provide the parts outside the CDR3, is DVKVTQSSRYLVKRTGEKVFLECVQDMDHENMFWYRQDPGLGLRLIYFSYDVKMKEKGDIPEGYSVSREKKERFSLILESASTNQTSMYLCASSLRGTSYEQYFGPGTRLTVT.

The CDR3 is CASSPQGAGANVLTF. CDR3 in DNA: TGTGCCAGCAGCCCACAGGGGGCTGGGGCCAACGTCCTGACTTTC. The chain recombines TRBV6-5 with TRBJ2-6; 8 bases agree with TRBD1. Germline assignment: CDR1 MNHEY and CDR2 SVGAGI. This CDR3 region has 15 residues. V lost 6 bases to trimming and J lost 2 bases; unmatched junction nucleotides: 3.

The chain combines TRBV7-2 with TRBJ2-7; TRBD1 agrees at 8 bases. This CDR3 spans 13 amino acids. Losses at the gene ends were 10 bases for V and 6 bases for J; bases not matched to a gene: 11. CDR1 and CDR2 (germline): SGHTA, FQGNSA. CDR3 nucleotide sequence: TGTGCCACCTTAGACAGGGGTAGTGGCGAGCAGTACTTC. As protein: CATLDRGSGEQYF.